The entry below describes one T cell receptor (beta chain). This entry is derived from a study of blood T cell repertoires in COVID-19. Study summary: T cells, B-cell-depleted T cells, or PBMCs provided the cDNA or gDNA that served as material.

From germline, CDR1 is KGHSH and CDR2 LQKENI. The CDR3 contains 16 residues. After removal of 6 bases from V and 0 bases from J, the junction contained 7 bases not matched to a gene. Per the authors' pipeline: Amplification of reference gene primers provided the estimated nucleated cell counts. Sequencing used immunoSEQ multiplex PCR; TCRdb keeps in-frame clones, though not all of them. For V, J and clone size, that table is used; D and trimming come from the DNA. The sample gives 130,000 to 150,000 clones, 84% of which show up once; roughly 10% is in the top ten. Material for sequencing was peripheral blood. The receptor comes from a man aged 55 to 70 with active or convalescent COVID-19. The rearrangement joins TRBV18 to TRBJ2-2; TRBD1 matches at 7 bases. Here the CDR3 reads CASSLTGHSNTGELFF. CDR3 DNA: TGTGCCAGCTCGCTGACAGGGCATTCGAACACCGGGGAGCTGTTTTTT.